The entry that follows covers one TCR beta chain sequence. Its antigen is currently not known. No much larger clone is present one base from it, and per-base qualities are unavailable. The data originate from a study of blood T cell repertoires in COVID-19 (dated by TCRdb to 2020 to 2021). About the study as a whole: Samples covering the acute and convalescent phases of COVID-19 were provided by collaborators in the United States, Italy and Spain. The material from the prospective study consisted of cDNA or gDNA derived from T cells, B-cell-depleted T cells, or PBMCs. The dataset comprised deeply sampled blood TCRbeta repertoires from subjects exposed to, actively infected with, or recovered from COVID-19. A freely available public database, intended as a resource for researchers studying the immune response to SARS-CoV-2, is where the repertoires were released. The samples were drawn from two sources: the first 160 participants of the ongoing ImmuneRACE study, and over 1,000 subjects contributed by 6 global collaborators. Nearly every sample came with metadata listing a de-identified subject ID, COVID-19 status, age in years and sex. Where HLA class I and class II types were available, the types were taken from metadata supplied by the sample provider, not from assay-based typing. Here is what the overall study found, with its caveats: How much clinical and demographic metadata was included differed by source and by participant, and the metadata was provided uncurated.

Collaborating institutions collected whole blood in K2EDTA tubes following their own protocols. For TCRbeta analysis, collaborators shipped samples in one of three forms: frozen whole blood, isolated PBMCs, or DNA extracted from either of those sample types. TCRbeta CDR3 regions were amplified from genomic DNA using the immunoSEQ Assay, a bias-controlled multiplex PCR. In the original analysis: The number of nucleated cells in each sample was estimated by amplification of reference gene primers within the assay. To quantify the absolute abundance of each unique TCRbeta CDR3 rearrangement, sequence reads were collapsed and filtered. For each sample, productive Simpson clonality was calculated by taking the square root of Simpson's diversity index across productive rearrangements. Sourced from immuneACCESS, this table was stored by TCRdb with only in-frame sequences that have V and J called. A share of the clones is absent; for the studies checked, an unresolved V gene accounts for under half, and the remainder has no known explanation. V, J and clone size reflect that table, while D and trimming were determined from the DNA. The table for this sample lists about 190,000 clones; about 89% of them were counted only once. Around 7% of the sample is in the top ten clones.

The V and J ends are trimmed by 5 bases and 0 bases, leaving 8 bases between them. The germline V gene sets CDR1 to SNHLY and CDR2 to FYNNEI. From the cysteine through the phenylalanine, the CDR3 covers 14 amino acids. Just CDR3 DNA is preserved here, 42 bases in frame from base 1. The specimen was peripheral blood. The chain was built from TRBV2 and TRBJ1-3, with the D gene uncertain. This TCR was recovered from a man aged 40-49 years with acute or convalescent COVID-19. In nucleotide form, the sequence is TGTGCCAGCAGTAACGAGCTCTCTGGAAACACCATATATTTT. Translated, this is CASSNELSGNTIYF. This CDR3, with the reference TRBV2 and TRBJ1-3 proteins standing in past its ends, gives the full variable domain EPEVTQTPSHQVTQMGQEVILRCVPISNHLYFYWYRQILGQKVEFLVSFYNNEISEKSEIFDDQFSVERPDGSNFTLKIRSTKLEDSAMYFCASSNELSGNTIYFGEGSWLTVV.